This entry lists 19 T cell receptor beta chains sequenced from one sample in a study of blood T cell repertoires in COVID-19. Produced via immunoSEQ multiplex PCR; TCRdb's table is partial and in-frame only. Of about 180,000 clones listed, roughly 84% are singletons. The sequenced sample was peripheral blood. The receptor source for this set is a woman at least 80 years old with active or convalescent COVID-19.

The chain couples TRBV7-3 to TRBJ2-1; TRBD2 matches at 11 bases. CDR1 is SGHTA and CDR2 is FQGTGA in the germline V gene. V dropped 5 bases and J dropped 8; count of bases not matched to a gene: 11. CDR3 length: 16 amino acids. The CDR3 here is CASSPTLAGAVYEQFF. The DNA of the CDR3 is TGTGCCAGCAGCCCGACACTAGCGGGAGCGGTCTATGAGCAGTTCTTC.

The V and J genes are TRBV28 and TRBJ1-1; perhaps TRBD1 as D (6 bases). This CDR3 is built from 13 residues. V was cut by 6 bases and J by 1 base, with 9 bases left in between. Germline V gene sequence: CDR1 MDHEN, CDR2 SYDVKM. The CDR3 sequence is CASRPGQNTEAFF. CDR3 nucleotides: TGTGCCAGCAGACCGGGACAGAACACTGAAGCTTTCTTT.

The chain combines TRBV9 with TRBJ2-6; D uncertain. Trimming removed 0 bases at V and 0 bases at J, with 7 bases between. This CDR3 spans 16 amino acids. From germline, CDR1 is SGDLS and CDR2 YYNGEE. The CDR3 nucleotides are TGTGCCAGCAGCGTAGCGGGTTACTCTGGGGCCAACGTCCTGACTTTC. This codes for CASSVAGYSGANVLTF. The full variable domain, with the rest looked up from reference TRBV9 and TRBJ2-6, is DSGVTQTPKHLITATGQRVTLRCSPRSGDLSVYWYQQSLDQGLQFLIQYYNGEERAKGNILERFSAQQFPDLHSELNLSSLELGDSALYFCASSVAGYSGANVLTFGAGSRLTVL.

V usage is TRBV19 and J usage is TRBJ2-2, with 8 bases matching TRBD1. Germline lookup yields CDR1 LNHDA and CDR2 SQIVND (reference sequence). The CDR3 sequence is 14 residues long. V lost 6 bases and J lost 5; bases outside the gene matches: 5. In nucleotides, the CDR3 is TGTGCCAGTAGCAGCCGACAGGGGACCGGGGAGCTGTTTTTT. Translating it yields CASSSRQGTGELFF.

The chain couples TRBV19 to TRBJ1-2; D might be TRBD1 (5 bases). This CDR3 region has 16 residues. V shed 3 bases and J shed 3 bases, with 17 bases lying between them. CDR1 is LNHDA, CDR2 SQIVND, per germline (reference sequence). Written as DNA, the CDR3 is TGTGCCAGTAGTATCCATACGGGGGGTTCGGACTATGGCTACACCTTC. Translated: CASSIHTGGSDYGYTF. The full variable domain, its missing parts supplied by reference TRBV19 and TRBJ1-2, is DGGITQSPKYLFRKEGQNVTLSCEQNLNHDAMYWYRQDPGQGLRLIYYSQIVNDFQKGDIAEGYSVSREKKESFPLTVTSAQKNPTAFYLCASSIHTGGSDYGYTFGSGTRLTVV.

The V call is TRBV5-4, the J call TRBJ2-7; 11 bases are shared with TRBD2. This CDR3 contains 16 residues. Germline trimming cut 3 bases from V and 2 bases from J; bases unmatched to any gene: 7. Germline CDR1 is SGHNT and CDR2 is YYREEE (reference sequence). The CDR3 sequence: CASSSPLAGGPYEQYF. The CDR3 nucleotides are TGTGCCAGCAGCTCACCCTTAGCGGGAGGGCCCTACGAGCAGTACTTC.

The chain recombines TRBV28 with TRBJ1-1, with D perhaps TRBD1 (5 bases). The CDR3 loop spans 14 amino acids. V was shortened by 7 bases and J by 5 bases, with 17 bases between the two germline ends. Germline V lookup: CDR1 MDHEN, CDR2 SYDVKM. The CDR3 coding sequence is TGTGCCAGCATGTCGTCGGGACTGAGGACTGAAGCTTTCTTT. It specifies CASMSSGLRTEAFF.

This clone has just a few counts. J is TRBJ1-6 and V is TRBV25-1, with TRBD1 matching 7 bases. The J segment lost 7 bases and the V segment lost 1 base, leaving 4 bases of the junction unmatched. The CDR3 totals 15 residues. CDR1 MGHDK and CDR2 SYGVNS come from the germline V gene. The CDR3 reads CASSEFTGANSPLHF. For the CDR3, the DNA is TGTGCCAGCAGTGAATTCACAGGGGCAAATTCACCCCTCCACTTT.

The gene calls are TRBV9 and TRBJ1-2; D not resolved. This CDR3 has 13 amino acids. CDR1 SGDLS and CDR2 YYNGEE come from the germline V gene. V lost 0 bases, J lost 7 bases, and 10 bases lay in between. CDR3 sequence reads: CASSVAREGGYTF. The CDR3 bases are TGTGCCAGCAGCGTAGCCCGGGAGGGTGGCTACACCTTC.

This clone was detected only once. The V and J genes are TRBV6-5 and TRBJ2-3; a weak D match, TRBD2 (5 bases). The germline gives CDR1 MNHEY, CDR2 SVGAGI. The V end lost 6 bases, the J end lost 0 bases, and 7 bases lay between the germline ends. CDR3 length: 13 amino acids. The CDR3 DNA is TGTGCCAGCAGAGGCGGGAGCACAGATACGCAGTATTTT. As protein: CASRGGSTDTQYF.

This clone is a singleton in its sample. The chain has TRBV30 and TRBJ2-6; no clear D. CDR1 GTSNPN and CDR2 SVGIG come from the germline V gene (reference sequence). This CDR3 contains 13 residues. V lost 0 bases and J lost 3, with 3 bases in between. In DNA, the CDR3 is TGTGCCTGGAGTGTCGGTGGGGCCAACGTCCTGACTTTC. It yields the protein CAWSVGGANVLTF.

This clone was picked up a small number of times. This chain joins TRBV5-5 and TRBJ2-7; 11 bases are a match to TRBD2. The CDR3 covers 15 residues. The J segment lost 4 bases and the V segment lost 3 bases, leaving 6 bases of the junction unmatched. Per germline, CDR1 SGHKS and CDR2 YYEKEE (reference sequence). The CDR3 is CASSWGLAEFYEQYF. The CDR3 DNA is TGTGCCAGCAGCTGGGGACTAGCGGAATTTTACGAGCAGTACTTC.

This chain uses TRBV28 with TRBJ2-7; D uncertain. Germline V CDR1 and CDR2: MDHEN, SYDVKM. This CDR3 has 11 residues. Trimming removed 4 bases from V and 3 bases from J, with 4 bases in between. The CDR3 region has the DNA TGTGCCAGCAGTTCCGTCTACGAGCAGTACTTC. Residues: CASSSVYEQYF.

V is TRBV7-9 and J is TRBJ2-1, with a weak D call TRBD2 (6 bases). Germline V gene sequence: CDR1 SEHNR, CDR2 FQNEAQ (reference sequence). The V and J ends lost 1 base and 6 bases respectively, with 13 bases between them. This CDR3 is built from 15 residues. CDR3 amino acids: CASSLGEDYSNEQFF. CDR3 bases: TGTGCCAGCAGCTTAGGGGAGGACTACTCCAATGAGCAGTTCTTC.

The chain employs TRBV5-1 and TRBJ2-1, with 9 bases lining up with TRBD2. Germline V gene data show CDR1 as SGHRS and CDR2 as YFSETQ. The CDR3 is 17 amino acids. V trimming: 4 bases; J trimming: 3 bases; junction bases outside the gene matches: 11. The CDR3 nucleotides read TGCGCCAGCAGCGGGCCCCTAGCGGGGAAAGGCTACAATGAGCAGTTCTTC. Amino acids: CASSGPLAGKGYNEQFF.

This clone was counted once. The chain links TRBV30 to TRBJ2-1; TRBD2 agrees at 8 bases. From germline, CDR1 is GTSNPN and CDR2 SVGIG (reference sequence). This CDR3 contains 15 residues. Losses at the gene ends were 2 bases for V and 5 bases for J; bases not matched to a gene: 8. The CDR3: CAWSYTSGVNNEQFF. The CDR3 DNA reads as TGTGCCTGGAGTTACACTAGCGGAGTAAACAATGAGCAGTTCTTC.

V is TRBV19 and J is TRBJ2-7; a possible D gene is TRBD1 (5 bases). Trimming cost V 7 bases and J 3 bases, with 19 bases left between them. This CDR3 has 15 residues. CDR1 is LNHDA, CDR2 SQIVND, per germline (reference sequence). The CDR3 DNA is TGTGCCAGTACCTCATCGGCGACAGACAACTACGAGCAGTACTTC. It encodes CASTSSATDNYEQYF.

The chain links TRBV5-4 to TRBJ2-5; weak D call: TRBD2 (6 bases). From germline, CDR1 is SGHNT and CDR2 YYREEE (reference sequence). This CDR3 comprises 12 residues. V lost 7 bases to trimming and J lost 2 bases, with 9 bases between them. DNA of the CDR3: TGTGCCAGCCATGCGGGACAAGAGACCCAGTACTTC. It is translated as CASHAGQETQYF.

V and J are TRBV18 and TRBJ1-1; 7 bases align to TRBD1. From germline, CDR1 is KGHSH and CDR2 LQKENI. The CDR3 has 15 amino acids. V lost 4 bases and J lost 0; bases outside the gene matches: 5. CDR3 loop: CASSRSTGMNTEAFF. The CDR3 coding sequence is TGTGCCAGCTCACGATCGACAGGGATGAACACTGAAGCTTTCTTT.